This T cell receptor beta chain was captured in a study of blood T cell repertoires in COVID-19. Method: immunoSEQ multiplex PCR; TCRdb's copy keeps in-frame clones and lacks some. The data hold over 200,000 clones, with roughly 80% observed a single time. The CDR3 has 14 residues. V lost 6 bases and J lost 1; bases outside the gene matches: 4. Germline CDR1 and CDR2: MDHEN and SYDVKM. This clone appeared a few times. The same CDR3 arises from other DNA sequences in this sample as well. The specimen sequenced was peripheral blood. The clonotype originates from a human donor in a cohort sampled during active COVID-19. The chain employs TRBV28 and TRBJ1-1, with 8 bases identical to TRBD1. CDR3 DNA sequence: TGTGCCAGCAGCCTAACAGGGGGGAACACTGAAGCTTTCTTT. Its protein product is CASSLTGGNTEAFF.